Below are 17 T cell receptor beta chains sequenced from a single sample in a study of cytomegalovirus exposure and HLA in healthy donors. The PCR was carried out with 60 Vbeta primers and 13 Jbeta primers. Some clones are missing from TCRdb's copy, which holds only in-frame ones; the method was immunoSEQ multiplex PCR. The table has under 150,000 clones, 75% to 85% seen once. The sample comprised PBMCs. The receptor source for this set is a female donor in good health and CMV-seronegative.

The chain couples TRBV30 to TRBJ2-7; D remains unclear. CDR1 is GTSNPN, CDR2 SVGIG, per germline (reference sequence). Trimming stripped 4 bases from V and 3 bases from J, with 10 bases between. This CDR3 is built from 12 residues. The CDR3 sequence is CAWKRQDYEQYF. CDR3 DNA: TGTGCCTGGAAAAGACAAGACTACGAGCAGTACTTC.

This chain joins TRBV6-1 and TRBJ2-5, with 8 bases lining up with TRBD2. V lost 4 bases to trimming and J lost 5 bases; unmatched junction nucleotides: 9. The CDR3 loop spans 15 amino acids. Germline loops: CDR1 MNHNS, CDR2 SASEGT. The CDR3 nucleotides are TGTGCCAGCAGTGTAACGGGGGGGCCGGAGGAGACCCAGTACTTC. Translated, it gives CASSVTGGPEETQYF.

The V gene is TRBV28, the J gene TRBJ2-1, with 7 nucleotides matching TRBD2. With 3 bases clipped from V and 4 bases from J, the junction kept 3 bases outside the gene matches. Germline-derived CDR1 and CDR2 are MDHEN and SYDVKM. The CDR3 spans 14 residues. As DNA, the CDR3 is TGTGCCAGCAGTTTCCAGCGGGATTACAATGAGCAGTTCTTC. This codes for CASSFQRDYNEQFF.

The J gene is TRBJ1-1, the V gene TRBV19; D call uncertain. In germline, CDR1 is LNHDA, CDR2 SQIVND (reference sequence). The CDR3 sequence is 11 residues long. Trimming shortened V by 5 bases and J by 8 bases, and 9 bases separated the two germline ends. The CDR3 loop reads CASSRELEAFF. In DNA form, the CDR3 reads TGTGCCAGTAGTCGTGAGCTAGAAGCTTTCTTT.

The chain is built from TRBV19 and TRBJ2-1, with 7 bases that match TRBD2. The germline V gene has CDR1 LNHDA and CDR2 SQIVND (reference sequence). Trimming cost V 3 bases and J 3 bases; bases outside gene matches: 5. The CDR3 sequence is 15 residues long. CDR3 DNA sequence: TGTGCCAGTAGTATTGCGGGGGAAGGCTACAATGAGCAGTTCTTC. As protein: CASSIAGEGYNEQFF.

V and J are TRBV6-1 and TRBJ1-6; no clear D. The CDR3 is 11 amino acids. Trimming removed 2 bases at V and 10 bases at J, with 3 bases between. The germline gives CDR1 MNHNS, CDR2 SASEGT. CDR3 nucleotides: TGTGCCAGCAGTGAACCGTCACCCCTCCACTTT. It is translated as CASSEPSPLHF.

The chain's CDR3 is CASSRSRGTRSSYNEQFF. The CDR3 DNA reads TGTGCCAGCAGCCGTAGTCGTGGGACTAGAAGCTCCTACAATGAGCAGTTCTTC. V gene TRBV11-3 combines with J gene TRBJ2-1; 8 nucleotides align to TRBD2. CDR3 size: 18 residues. Germline V gene data show CDR1 as SGHNT and CDR2 as YENEEA. Trimming cost V 5 bases and J 0 bases; bases outside gene matches: 12.

The chain has TRBV4-1 and TRBJ1-4; D perhaps matches TRBD1 (5 bases). Trimming cost V 6 bases and J 0 bases, with 11 bases left between them. Per germline, CDR1 MGHRA and CDR2 YSYEKL. The CDR3 is 15 amino acids. For the CDR3, the DNA is TGCGCCAGCAGGGTCAGGGTCTCAACTAATGAAAAACTGTTTTTT. Protein sequence: CASRVRVSTNEKLFF.

The chain has TRBV6-6 and TRBJ1-5; D uncertain. From germline, CDR1 is MNHNY and CDR2 SVGAGI (reference sequence). The CDR3 totals 13 residues. The V gene lost 0 bases and the J gene lost 7 bases, with 7 bases spanning the gap. The CDR3 nucleotides are TGTGCCAGCAGTTACTCCCCGAGACAGCCCCAGCATTTT. Amino acids: CASSYSPRQPQHF.

This CDR3 is CASSSDRTRGYTF. The CDR3 nucleotides read TGTGCCAGCAGCTCCGATAGAACTCGGGGCTACACCTTC. The V gene is TRBV7-2, the J gene TRBJ1-2; D gene unclear. This CDR3 has 13 residues. Germline assignment: CDR1 SGHTA and CDR2 FQGNSA. V was pared by 4 bases and J by 8 bases, with 14 bases between.

This rearrangement joins TRBV30 to TRBJ2-7, with TRBD2 matching over 8 bases. The CDR3 sequence is 13 residues long. Trimming took 2 bases from V and 6 from J; bases not matched to a gene: 6. Germline V gene data show CDR1 as GTSNPN and CDR2 as SVGIG (reference sequence). The CDR3 spells CAWSRTGGGEQYF. The CDR3 nucleotides are TGTGCCTGGAGTCGGACGGGGGGGGGCGAGCAGTACTTC. Together with reference TRBV30 and TRBJ2-7, the CDR3 gives the full variable domain: SQTIHQWPATLVQPVGSPLSLECTVEGTSNPNLYWYRQAAGRGLQLLFYSVGIGQISSEVPQNLSASRPQDRQFILSSKKLLLSDSGFYLCAWSRTGGGEQYFGPGTRLTVT.

The CDR3 spells CASSEFLSGEVYEQYF. In DNA, the CDR3 is TGCGCCAGCAGTGAGTTCCTTAGCGGGGAGGTCTACGAGCAGTACTTC. This rearrangement joins TRBV10-1 to TRBJ2-7, with TRBD2 matching 8 bases. The CDR3 length is 16 residues. Germline CDR1 WNHNN, CDR2 SYGVQD (reference sequence). Losses at the gene ends were 1 base for V and 3 bases for J; bases not matched to a gene: 8.

The chain links TRBV19 to TRBJ1-5, with TRBD1 matching 8 bases. V shed 4 bases and J 5 bases; nucleotides not matched to a gene: 1. The CDR3 has 13 residues. Germline CDR1 and CDR2: LNHDA and SQIVND (reference sequence). CDR3 sequence: CASSRQGYQPQHF. CDR3 nucleotide sequence: TGTGCCAGTAGTAGACAGGGGTATCAGCCCCAGCATTTT.

The J gene is TRBJ1-5, the V gene TRBV28, with D possibly matching TRBD1 (5 bases). CDR3 length: 16 amino acids. From germline, CDR1 is MDHEN and CDR2 SYDVKM. Trimming took 7 bases from V and 0 from J, leaving 16 bases between them. In nucleotides, the CDR3 is TGTGCCAGCAACCGGAGGGGCGTTTATAGCAATCAGCCCCAGCATTTT. Translating it yields CASNRRGVYSNQPQHF.

V usage is TRBV11-2 and J usage is TRBJ2-5; 11 bases agree with TRBD1. Germline lookup yields CDR1 SGHAT and CDR2 FQNNGV. This CDR3 has 15 residues. The V segment lost 5 bases and the J segment 5 bases; nucleotides outside the gene matches: 7. CDR3: CASSPGQGDGETQYF. CDR3 nucleotides: TGTGCCAGCAGCCCGGGACAGGGGGATGGGGAGACCCAGTACTTC.

This chain connects TRBV2 to TRBJ1-6; D gene ambiguous. The germline V gene encodes CDR1 SNHLY and CDR2 FYNNEI. The V gene lost 6 bases and the J gene lost 9 bases, with 12 bases spanning the gap. The CDR3 totals 13 residues. DNA for the CDR3: TGTGCCAGCAGGGACTTACCCAGTTCACCCCTCCACTTT. It specifies CASRDLPSSPLHF. The variable domain in full, completed from reference TRBV2 and TRBJ1-6, reads EPEVTQTPSHQVTQMGQEVILRCVPISNHLYFYWYRQILGQKVEFLVSFYNNEISEKSEIFDDQFSVERPDGSNFTLKIRSTKLEDSAMYFCASRDLPSSPLHFGNGTRLTVT.

The chain joins TRBV12-5 to TRBJ1-1, with 8 bases aligning to TRBD1. Unmatched junction bases numbered 14, after V lost 5 bases and J lost 3 bases. Germline lookup yields CDR1 LGHNT and CDR2 FRNRAP. The CDR3 has 17 residues. The CDR3 DNA sequence: TGTGCTAGTGGTAGAAGTTCAGGGGGCCTAAGGTACACTGAAGCTTTCTTT. Protein sequence: CASGRSSGGLRYTEAFF.